The 25 T cell receptor beta chains below were found in one sample sequenced in a study of cytomegalovirus exposure and HLA in healthy donors. The study ran its PCR with 60 Vbeta and 13 Jbeta primers. The data were produced by immunoSEQ multiplex PCR, yet TCRdb's version contains in-frame clones alone and is incomplete. This sample has roughly 280,000 clones, with approximately 70% found just once. The sequenced material came from PBMCs. The receptor set was obtained from a female donor in good health and CMV-seronegative.

V usage is TRBV5-1 and J usage is TRBJ2-5, with D possibly being TRBD2 (6 bases). CDR1 and CDR2 (germline): SGHRS, YFSETQ. V lost 7 bases and J lost 11, with 15 bases in between. The CDR3 spans 11 residues. This chain's CDR3 is CASGTAREQYF. CDR3 coding DNA: TGCGCCAGCGGCACAGCACGGGAGCAGTACTTC.

This chain connects TRBV28 to TRBJ1-2; 8 bases agree with TRBD1. The CDR3 loop spans 18 amino acids. From germline, CDR1 is MDHEN and CDR2 SYDVKM. With V trimmed by 6 bases and J by 1 base, 16 bases remained unmatched. The CDR3 DNA is TGTGCCAGCAGGAGACCTCAGGGGGCTTTCGAGTTTAACTATGGCTACACCTTC. Its protein is CASRRPQGAFEFNYGYTF.

The chain links TRBV19 to TRBJ2-1, with 7 bases lining up with TRBD1. The trim removed 8 bases at V and 4 bases at J, leaving 8 bases unmatched. Germline V CDR1 and CDR2: LNHDA, SQIVND (reference sequence). The CDR3 is 14 amino acids. Here the CDR3 DNA reads TGTGCCAGTGCCGTGGGACAGAGATACAATGAGCAGTTCTTC. Translation: CASAVGQRYNEQFF.

The J gene is TRBJ2-3, the V gene TRBV18, with 8 bases identical to TRBD1. CDR1 KGHSH and CDR2 LQKENI come from the germline V gene. Trimming cost V 3 bases and J 4 bases; bases outside gene matches: 3. CDR3 length: 14 residues. In nucleotides, the CDR3 is TGTGCCAGCTCACCGACAGGGGACGCAGATACGCAGTATTTT. This encodes CASSPTGDADTQYF.

This clone was seen once. The gene calls are TRBV18 and TRBJ2-3; 9 bases fit TRBD2. CDR1 and CDR2 (germline): KGHSH, LQKENI. Trimming took 6 bases from V and 9 from J; bases not matched to a gene: 16. The CDR3 spans 16 residues. CDR3 residues: CASSLQVAGAGGTQYF. The CDR3 DNA reads as TGTGCCAGCTCGCTCCAGGTAGCGGGAGCGGGAGGAACGCAGTATTTT.

The chain recombines TRBV5-1 with TRBJ2-4, with 10 nucleotides matching TRBD1. Trimming took 4 bases from V and 5 from J; bases not matched to a gene: 6. Per germline, CDR1 SGHRS and CDR2 YFSETQ. CDR3 length: 15 amino acids. The CDR3 DNA sequence: TGCGCCAGCAGCCTATCGACAGGGGGCGAAAACATTCAGTACTTC. Encoded protein: CASSLSTGGENIQYF.

V usage is TRBV28 and J usage is TRBJ2-3, with D possibly TRBD2 on 5 matching bases. V was shortened by 0 bases and J by 0 bases, with 19 bases between the two germline ends. The CDR3 has 19 amino acids. Germline V gene sequence: CDR1 MDHEN, CDR2 SYDVKM. CDR3 sequence: CASSLWGQQTTLSTDTQYF. DNA for the CDR3: TGTGCCAGCAGTTTATGGGGCCAGCAGACTACCCTTAGCACAGATACGCAGTATTTT.

This chain joins TRBV4-2 and TRBJ2-3; 7 bases align to TRBD2. V shed 5 bases, J shed 8 bases, and the junction held 10 bases outside the gene matches. From germline, CDR1 is LGHNA and CDR2 YNFKEQ. This CDR3 has 14 amino acids. CDR3 bases: TGTGCCAGCAGCGGTCCTAGCGGTCAGAGTACGCAGTATTTT. This sequence encodes CASSGPSGQSTQYF.

The V and J genes are TRBV5-1 and TRBJ2-2; 13 nucleotides align to TRBD2. Unmatched junction bases numbered 7, after V lost 8 bases and J lost 6 bases. CDR3 length: 15 amino acids. Germline values: CDR1 SGHRS, CDR2 YFSETQ. CDR3 nucleotides: TGCGCCAGTGGGACTAGCGGGATTCTCTCCGGGGAGCTGTTTTTT. Encoded protein: CASGTSGILSGELFF.

In its sample, this clone was seen once. The chain links TRBV28 to TRBJ2-3; TRBD2 agrees at 9 bases. CDR1 is MDHEN, CDR2 SYDVKM, per germline. The ends lost 7 bases at V and 4 bases at J; junction bases unmatched: 12. This CDR3 comprises 16 residues. The CDR3, as DNA: TGTGCCAGCAACCACCTTAGCGGGAGTCACGCAGATACGCAGTATTTT. It encodes CASNHLSGSHADTQYF.

CDR3 nucleotides: TGCGCCAGCAGTGAGTTTAGGCCGGGAAAAAACATTCAGTACTTC. The encoded protein is CASSEFRPGKNIQYF. The chain combines TRBV10-2 with TRBJ2-4; D possibly corresponds to TRBD2 (5 bases). Germline lookup yields CDR1 WSHSY and CDR2 SAAADI. V dropped 1 base and J dropped 4 bases, with 11 bases sitting between them. The CDR3 loop spans 15 amino acids.

This chain uses TRBV9 with TRBJ2-3, with 7 bases that match TRBD2. Germline CDR1 is SGDLS and CDR2 is YYNGEE. The CDR3 is made up of 15 amino acids. Losses at the gene ends were 1 base for V and 4 bases for J; bases not matched to a gene: 6. CDR3 DNA: TGTGCCAGCAGCGTATCGGGCGGGAGCGCAGATACGCAGTATTTT. This encodes CASSVSGGSADTQYF.

As regards this clone: The same CDR3 can be traced to other DNA sequences in this sample. The chain employs TRBV19 and TRBJ1-5; weak D call: TRBD1 (5 bases). This CDR3 contains 15 residues. Per germline, CDR1 LNHDA and CDR2 SQIVND (reference sequence). Trimming left V 5 bases short and J 0 bases short, with 11 bases between. In DNA, the CDR3 is TGTGCCAGTAGTTGGTCAGGGTATAGCAATCAGCCCCAGCATTTT. Translating it yields CASSWSGYSNQPQHF.

In its sample, this clone was seen a few times. The CDR3 is CASSETTGMETEAFF. CDR3 sequence (DNA): TGTGCCAGCAGCGAAACGACAGGGATGGAAACTGAAGCTTTCTTT. This chain joins TRBV14 and TRBJ1-1; 7 bases agree with TRBD1. Trimming removed 5 bases from V and 5 bases from J; junction bases left unmatched: 11. Germline assignment: CDR1 SGHDN and CDR2 FVKESK. The CDR3 totals 15 residues.

The V gene is TRBV13, the J gene TRBJ1-1; D might be TRBD1 (5 bases). V lost 0 bases, J lost 1 base, and 9 bases lay in between. This CDR3 has 15 amino acids. Per germline, CDR1 PRHDT and CDR2 FYEKMQ (reference sequence). The CDR3 is CASSLGRGGNTEAFF. CDR3 DNA sequence: TGTGCCAGCAGCTTAGGACGGGGGGGGAACACTGAAGCTTTCTTT.

This clone appeared a single time. The chain employs TRBV19 and TRBJ1-1, with a weak D call TRBD1 (5 bases). Germline CDR1 is LNHDA and CDR2 is SQIVND (reference sequence). The CDR3 loop spans 16 amino acids. Trimming removed 7 bases at V and 6 bases at J, with 24 bases between. CDR3 DNA: TGTGCCAGTAAGGGATCGGGGGGGGACCAGGGTCCTGAAGCTTTCTTT. Protein product: CASKGSGGDQGPEAFF.

The chain links TRBV5-1 to TRBJ2-1, with D possibly matching TRBD1 (5 bases). V lost 0 bases and J 5 bases, leaving 12 bases between the germline ends. The CDR3 is 15 amino acids. Germline CDR1 is SGHRS and CDR2 is YFSETQ. The DNA for the CDR3 is TGCGCCAGCAGCTTGGCCGAGACAGAGCACAATGAGCAGTTCTTC. Its translation: CASSLAETEHNEQFF.

The chain links TRBV2 to TRBJ2-6; D gene uncertain. Germline CDR1 is SNHLY and CDR2 is FYNNEI. Trimming left V 4 bases short and J 0 bases short, with 7 bases between. CDR3 length: 15 residues. CDR3 sequence (DNA): TGTGCCAGCAGTGTTCTAAGCTCTGGGGCCAACGTCCTGACTTTC. It is translated as CASSVLSSGANVLTF.

The gene calls are TRBV9 and TRBJ2-5; 7 nucleotides line up with TRBD2. The CDR3 totals 15 residues. The germline gives CDR1 SGDLS, CDR2 YYNGEE. Losses at the gene ends were 6 bases for V and 4 bases for J; bases not matched to a gene: 12. CDR3 bases: TGTGCCAGCAACCCCGGGGCGGGAGTTGGAGAGACCCAGTACTTC. Protein: CASNPGAGVGETQYF. Full variable domain (remainder filled in from reference TRBV9 and TRBJ2-5): DSGVTQTPKHLITATGQRVTLRCSPRSGDLSVYWYQQSLDQGLQFLIQYYNGEERAKGNILERFSAQQFPDLHSELNLSSLELGDSALYFCASNPGAGVGETQYFGPGTRLLVL.

The V gene is TRBV5-1, the J gene TRBJ2-5, with TRBD2 matching over 15 bases. Matching the DNA end better, TRBJ2-7 makes the J call doubtful. Germline assignment: CDR1 SGHRS and CDR2 YFSETQ. CDR3 length: 16 amino acids. DNA of the CDR3: TGCGCCAGCAGCCCCGGGACTAGCGGGGGGTGGTCCGAGCAGTACTTC. Encoded protein: CASSPGTSGGWSEQYF.

V usage is TRBV5-1 and J usage is TRBJ2-2; TRBD2 agrees at 11 bases. The germline CDR1 and CDR2 sequences are SGHRS and YFSETQ. With 5 bases clipped from V and 2 bases from J, the junction kept 5 bases outside the gene matches. The CDR3 has 16 amino acids. CDR3 in DNA: TGCGCCAGCAGTTATAGCGGGAGGGCCAACACCGGGGAGCTGTTTTTT. The encoded protein is CASSYSGRANTGELFF.

The V and J genes are TRBV27 and TRBJ2-7, with D maybe TRBD1 (8 bases). Trimming cost V 6 bases and J 4 bases, with 40 bases left between them. CDR3 length equals 22 residues. Germline V gene sequence: CDR1 MNHEY, CDR2 SMNVEV (reference sequence). The CDR3, as DNA: TGTGCCAGCAGCCGAGCCCCGGGACAGGCGGTGGCGGGAGCGGGGCTGGGGTACGAGCAGTACTTC. Amino acids: CASSRAPGQAVAGAGLGYEQYF.

The chain links TRBV29-1 to TRBJ2-7; D perhaps matches TRBD1 (9 bases). CDR1 and CDR2 (germline): SQVTM, ANQGSEA. The CDR3 loop spans 19 amino acids. V lost 3 bases, J lost 0 bases, and 27 bases lay in between. In DNA form, the CDR3 reads TGCAGCGTTGAGGACAGGGACAGGGTTACTAGCGGATTCTCCTACGAGCAGTACTTC. It is translated as CSVEDRDRVTSGFSYEQYF.

The rearrangement uses TRBV10-3 and TRBJ2-1; 7 bases fit TRBD2. The CDR3 has 15 residues. V gave up 6 bases and J gave up 5 bases; unmatched junction bases: 10. The germline CDR1 and CDR2 sequences are ENHRY and SYGVKD. The CDR3 DNA sequence: TGTGCCATCAGAGAGCACCGGGACTACAACAATGAGCAGTTCTTC. The encoded protein is CAIREHRDYNNEQFF.

This chain joins TRBV5-1 and TRBJ1-1, with TRBD1 matching over 7 bases. J lost 4 bases, V lost 10 bases, and 13 bases had no gene match. The CDR3 length is 14 residues. Germline V CDR1 and CDR2: SGHRS, YFSETQ. This CDR3 is CASREGASSTEAFF. The DNA for the CDR3 is TGCGCCTCCCGGGAGGGGGCGTCTTCCACTGAAGCTTTCTTT.